The clone carrying this T cell receptor (beta chain) appeared a few times. No antigen is known for it. The data originate from a study of T-cell memory formation after mild COVID-19. Looking at the study overall: The two donors had largely donor-specific TCR clusters.

The authors produced TCR alpha and TCR beta cDNA libraries with sample barcodes and UMIs by 5'RACE using constant-segment primers. TCRdb re-derived calls from the 5' RACE reads in MiXCR, one entry per CDR3 protein. The sample gives nearly 200,000 distinct CDR3 sequences, around 19% of which show up once; roughly 2.6% is in the top ten. The J segment lost 2 bases and the V segment lost 4 bases, leaving 8 bases of the junction unmatched. The CDR3 spans 15 residues. Germline assignment: CDR1 SEHNR and CDR2 FQNEAQ (reference sequence). Findings and limits, study-wide: Within pre-infection memory, some responding clones were found, suggesting cross-reactive memory joined. Contracting CD4+ clones lay largely in CM and EM, with CD8+ ones residing in EMRA.

This rearrangement joins TRBV7-9 to TRBJ2-7; 7 nucleotides match TRBD1. Sequencing used PBMCs or a T cell subset sorted from them (not recorded which). The clonotype comes from an adult woman who had mild COVID-19 (a few samples of this study predate the infection). Cell type and time point are not known. The CDR3, as DNA: TGTGCCAGCAGCTCGCGGACAGGCGAACCCTACGAGCAGTACTTC. Encoded protein: CASSSRTGEPYEQYF.